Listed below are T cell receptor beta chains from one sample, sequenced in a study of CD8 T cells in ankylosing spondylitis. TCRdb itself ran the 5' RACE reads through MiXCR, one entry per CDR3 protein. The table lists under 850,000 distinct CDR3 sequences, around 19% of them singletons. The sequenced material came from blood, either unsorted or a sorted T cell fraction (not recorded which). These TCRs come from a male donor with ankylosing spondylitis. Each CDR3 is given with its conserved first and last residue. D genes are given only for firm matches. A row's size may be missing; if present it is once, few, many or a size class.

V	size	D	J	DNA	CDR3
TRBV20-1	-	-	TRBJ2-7	TGCAGTGCTAGAGATCAGTTCAAGGCCTACGAGCAGTACTTC	CSARDQFKAYEQYF
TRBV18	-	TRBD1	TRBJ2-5	TGTGCCAGCTCACCAAGGACAGGTTATGATGAGACCCAGTACTTC	CASSPRTGYDETQYF
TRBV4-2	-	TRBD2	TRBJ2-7	TGTGCCAGCAGCTCTCCCGGCGGGAGTTCCCACGAGCAGTACTTC	CASSSPGGSSHEQYF
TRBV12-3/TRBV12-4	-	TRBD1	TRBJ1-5	TGTGCCAGCAGCCCAACAGGGGGAAGGGCCCAGCATTTT	CASSPTGGRAQHF
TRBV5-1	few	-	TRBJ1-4	TGCGCCAGCAGCTTCACAGGTCAGGCTGAAAAACTGTTTTTT	CASSFTGQAEKLFF
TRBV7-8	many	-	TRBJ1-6	TGTGCCAGCAGCGAGGGGAGCTCCTATAATTCACCCCTCCACTTT	CASSEGSSYNSPLHF
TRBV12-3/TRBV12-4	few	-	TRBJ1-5	TGTGCCAGCAGTTTCTCGGGATTTGAGCAGCCCCAGCATTTT	CASSFSGFEQPQHF
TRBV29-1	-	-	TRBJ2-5	TGCAGCGTTGACGGCCAACAAGAGACCCAGTACTTC	CSVDGQQETQYF
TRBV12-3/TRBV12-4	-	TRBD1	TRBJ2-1	TGTGCCAGCAGTTCGGACAGGGGGCCCCACAATGAGCAGTTCTTC	CASSSDRGPHNEQFF
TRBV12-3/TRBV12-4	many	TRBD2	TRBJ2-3	TGTGCCAGCCTCTCTAGCGGGAGAAATACGCAGTATTTT	CASLSSGRNTQYF
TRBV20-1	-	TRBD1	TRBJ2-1	TGCAGTGCTCCCAGGGGGAATAAGGTCAATGAGCAGTTCTTC	CSAPRGNKVNEQFF
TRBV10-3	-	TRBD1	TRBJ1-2	TGTGCCATACGGGACAGACCTAACTATGGCTACACCTTC	CAIRDRPNYGYTF
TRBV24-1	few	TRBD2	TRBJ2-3	TGTGCCACCGCCGGGACTAGCGCAAGCACAGATACGCAGTATTTT	CATAGTSASTDTQYF
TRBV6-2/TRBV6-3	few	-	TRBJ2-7	TGTGCCAGCAGTTACTCTAGGGACTCCTTCTACGAGCAGTACTTC	CASSYSRDSFYEQYF
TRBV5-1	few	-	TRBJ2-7	TGCGCCAGCAGCACCGACATTTTCTCCTACGAGCAGTACTTC	CASSTDIFSYEQYF
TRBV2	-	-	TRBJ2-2	TGTGCCAGTGAAAACACCGGGGAGCTGTTTTTT	CASENTGELFF
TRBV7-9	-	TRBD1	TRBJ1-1	TGTGCCAGCAGACCCCGACAGGGGTTGAACACTGAAGCTTTCTTT	CASRPRQGLNTEAFF
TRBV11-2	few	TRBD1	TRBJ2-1	TGTGCCAGCAGCTTCACCGGGACAGGGTCTTACAATGAGCAGTTCTTC	CASSFTGTGSYNEQFF
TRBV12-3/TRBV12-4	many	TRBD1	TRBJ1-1	TGTGCCAGCAGTACCCAGGGGGAGACTGAAGCTTTCTTT	CASSTQGETEAFF
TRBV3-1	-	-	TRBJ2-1	TGTGCCAGCAGCCAAGACCCCGGGACACAATTCAATGAGCAGTTCTTC	CASSQDPGTQFNEQFF
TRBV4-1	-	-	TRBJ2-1	TGCGCCAGCAGCCAAGTCGGGAGATACAATGAGCAGTTCTTC	CASSQVGRYNEQFF
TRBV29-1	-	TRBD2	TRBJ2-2	TGCAGCGTCAGGACTAGCGGGTCCTCGTCGTACACCGGGGAGCTGTTTTTT	CSVRTSGSSSYTGELFF
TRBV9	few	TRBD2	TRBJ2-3	TGTGCCAGCAGCGTAGACCTAGCGGGAGTATTGGATACGCAGTATTTT	CASSVDLAGVLDTQYF
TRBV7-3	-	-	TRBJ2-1	TGTGCCAGCAGAGAGGCAGGGGGGGAGGCCAATGAGCAGTTCTTC	CASREAGGEANEQFF
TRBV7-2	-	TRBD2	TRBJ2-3	TGTGCCAGCAGCTTAGCGGCACTAGCGAAAAGCACAGATACGCAGTATTTT	CASSLAALAKSTDTQYF
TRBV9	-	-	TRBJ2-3	TGTGCCAGCAGCCCGTACGGAACTAGCACAGATACGCAGTATTTT	CASSPYGTSTDTQYF
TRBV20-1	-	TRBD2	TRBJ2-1	TGCAGTGCTAGAGATTTTGTAGGACTAGCGATCTACAATGAGCAGTTCTTC	CSARDFVGLAIYNEQFF
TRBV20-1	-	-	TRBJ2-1	TGCAGTGCAATCGGGAGCTCCTACAATGAGCAGTTCTTC	CSAIGSSYNEQFF
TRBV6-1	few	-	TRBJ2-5	TGTGCCAGCAGTCCAGGACCAAACCAAGAGACCCAGTACTTC	CASSPGPNQETQYF
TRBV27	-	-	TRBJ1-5	TGTGCCAGCAGTTCCCGGCCGGGGCCCCAGCATTTT	CASSSRPGPQHF
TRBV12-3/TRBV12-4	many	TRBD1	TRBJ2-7	TGTGCCAGCAGTTCTATACAGGGGGTCTACGAGCAGTACTTC	CASSSIQGVYEQYF
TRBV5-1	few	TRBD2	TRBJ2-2	TGCGCCAGCCGTAGCGGGAGTGGTACCGGGGAGCTGTTTTTT	CASRSGSGTGELFF
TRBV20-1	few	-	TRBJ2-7	TGCAGTGCTAGAGATCAACAGGGTCTCGACGAGCAGTACTTC	CSARDQQGLDEQYF
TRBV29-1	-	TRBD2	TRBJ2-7	TGCAGCGTCTACACTAGCGGGGGTACCTACGAGCAGTACTTC	CSVYTSGGTYEQYF
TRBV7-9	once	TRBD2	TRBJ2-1	TGTGCCAGCACCCTAGAACGGGGGAGGGGAGTGAATAATGAGCAGTTCTTC	CASTLERGRGVNNEQFF
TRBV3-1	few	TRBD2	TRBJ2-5	TGTGCCAGCAGCCTCTCTACTAGCGGGAGAGAGACCCAGTACTTC	CASSLSTSGRETQYF
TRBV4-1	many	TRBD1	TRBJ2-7	TGCGCCAGCAGCCGGGACAGTTACTACGAGCAGTACTTC	CASSRDSYYEQYF
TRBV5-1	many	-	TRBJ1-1	TGCGCCAGCAGCTCAGGAATGAACACTGAAGCTTTCTTT	CASSSGMNTEAFF
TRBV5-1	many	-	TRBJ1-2	TGCGCCAGCAGCCCTACCTCAGGCCAACGCGGCTACACCTTC	CASSPTSGQRGYTF
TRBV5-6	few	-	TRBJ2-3	TGTGCCAGCGTCCGAATCGGAGGGGGGGCATGGGTAGATACGCAGTATTTT	CASVRIGGGAWVDTQYF
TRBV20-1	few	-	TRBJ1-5	TGCAGTGCTGGGCCAGGGCCCTGGCGTCAGCCCCAGCATTTT	CSAGPGPWRQPQHF
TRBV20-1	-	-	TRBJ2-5	TGCAGTGCTAGAGATATGTTCATTGCCCCGAATGAGGAGACCCAGTACTTC	CSARDMFIAPNEETQYF
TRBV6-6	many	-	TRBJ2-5	TGTGCCAGCAGTTACAAGGAGACCCAGTACTTC	CASSYKETQYF
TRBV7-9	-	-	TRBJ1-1	TGTGCCAGCACCGTCTCGGGGGGATTGGACACTGAAGCTTTCTTT	CASTVSGGLDTEAFF
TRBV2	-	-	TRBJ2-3	TGTGCCAGCAGTGATGAATGGGGGGGCGTTATCGATACGCAGTATTTT	CASSDEWGGVIDTQYF
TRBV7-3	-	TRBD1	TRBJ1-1	TGTGCCAGCAGCAAGACAGGGTTCGATGAAGCTTTCTTT	CASSKTGFDEAFF
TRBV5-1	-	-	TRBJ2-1	TGCGCCAGCAGCTTGGAATTATTAATATACAATGAGCAGTTCTTC	CASSLELLIYNEQFF
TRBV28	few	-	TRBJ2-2	TGTGCCAGCAGTAACCCCGTTCGGTCCACCGGGGAGCTGTTTTTT	CASSNPVRSTGELFF
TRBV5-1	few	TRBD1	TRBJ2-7	TGCGCCAGCAGCGCCGGGGCAGGGGGTGAGCAGTACTTC	CASSAGAGGEQYF